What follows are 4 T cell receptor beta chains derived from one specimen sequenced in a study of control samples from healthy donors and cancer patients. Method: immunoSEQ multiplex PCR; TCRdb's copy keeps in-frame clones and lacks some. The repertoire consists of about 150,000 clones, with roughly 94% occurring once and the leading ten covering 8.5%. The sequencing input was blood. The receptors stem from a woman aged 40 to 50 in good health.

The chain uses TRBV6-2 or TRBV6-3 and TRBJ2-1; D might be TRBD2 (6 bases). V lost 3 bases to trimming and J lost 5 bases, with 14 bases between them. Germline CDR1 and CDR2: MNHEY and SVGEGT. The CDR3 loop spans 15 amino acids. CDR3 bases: TGTGCCAGCAGTTATAGAGGACTAATGGACAATGAGCAGTTCTTC. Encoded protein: CASSYRGLMDNEQFF.

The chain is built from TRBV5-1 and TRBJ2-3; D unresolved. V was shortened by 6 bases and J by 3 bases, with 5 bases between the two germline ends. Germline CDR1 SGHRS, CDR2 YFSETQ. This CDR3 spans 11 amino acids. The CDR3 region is CASTGTDTQYF. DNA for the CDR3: TGCGCCAGCACCGGGACAGATACGCAGTATTTT. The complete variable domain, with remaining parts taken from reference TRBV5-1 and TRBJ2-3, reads KAGVTQTPRYLIKTRGQQVTLSCSPISGHRSVSWYQQTPGQGLQFLFEYFSETQRNKGNFPGRFSGRQFSNSRSEMNVSTLELGDSALYLCASTGTDTQYFGPGTRLTVL.

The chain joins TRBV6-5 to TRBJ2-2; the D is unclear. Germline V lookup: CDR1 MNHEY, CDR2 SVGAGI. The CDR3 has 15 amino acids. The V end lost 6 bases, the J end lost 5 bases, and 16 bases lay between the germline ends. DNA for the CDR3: TGTGCCAGCAGAACCCGGGCCCCAGAGACCGGGGAGCTGTTTTTT. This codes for CASRTRAPETGELFF.

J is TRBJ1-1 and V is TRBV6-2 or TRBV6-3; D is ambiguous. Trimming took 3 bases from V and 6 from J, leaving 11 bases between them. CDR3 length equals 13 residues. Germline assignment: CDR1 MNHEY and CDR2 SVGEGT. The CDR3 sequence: CASSYGVFPEAFF. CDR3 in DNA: TGTGCCAGCAGTTATGGGGTCTTCCCTGAAGCTTTCTTT.